This entry describes one TCR beta chain. Assay: immunoSEQ multiplex PCR; the TCRdb copy retains only in-frame clones and omits some. This table holds over 100,000 clones, 75% to 85% found once. The data originate from a study of blood T cell repertoires in COVID-19. The CDR3 contains 15 residues. Germline V gene lookup returns CDR1 SGHRS and CDR2 YFSETQ. V gave up 2 bases and J gave up 12 bases; unmatched junction bases: 12. The gene calls are TRBV5-1 and TRBJ1-2; TRBD1 matches at 11 bases. This clonotype was obtained from an elderly woman with active or convalescent COVID-19. Specimen: peripheral blood. The CDR3 region has the DNA TGCGCCAGCAGCTTCAATACTCCGGGACAGGGGGAAGACACCTTC. It codes for CASSFNTPGQGEDTF.